This T cell receptor (beta chain) was retrieved from a study of T cell repertoires in MIS-A myocarditis. CDR1 and CDR2 (germline): SQVTM, ANQGSEA. V lost 4 bases and J 5 bases, leaving 8 bases between the germline ends. The CDR3 loop spans 11 amino acids. Profiled with immunoSEQ multiplex PCR; TCRdb holds only in-frame clones, not every one. Here the sample spans some 6,100 clones, approximately 80% being singletons. The sequencing input was interventricular septum heart tissue obtained at autopsy. The chain recombines TRBV29-1 with TRBJ1-1; D perhaps matches TRBD1 (5 bases). This clonotype was sampled from a man aged 18 to 30 with fulminant myocarditis from multisystem inflammatory syndrome in adults (MIS-A) after COVID-19. The CDR3 loop is CSVGDWTEAFF. The CDR3 nucleotides are TGCAGCGTTGGGGACTGGACTGAAGCTTTCTTT.